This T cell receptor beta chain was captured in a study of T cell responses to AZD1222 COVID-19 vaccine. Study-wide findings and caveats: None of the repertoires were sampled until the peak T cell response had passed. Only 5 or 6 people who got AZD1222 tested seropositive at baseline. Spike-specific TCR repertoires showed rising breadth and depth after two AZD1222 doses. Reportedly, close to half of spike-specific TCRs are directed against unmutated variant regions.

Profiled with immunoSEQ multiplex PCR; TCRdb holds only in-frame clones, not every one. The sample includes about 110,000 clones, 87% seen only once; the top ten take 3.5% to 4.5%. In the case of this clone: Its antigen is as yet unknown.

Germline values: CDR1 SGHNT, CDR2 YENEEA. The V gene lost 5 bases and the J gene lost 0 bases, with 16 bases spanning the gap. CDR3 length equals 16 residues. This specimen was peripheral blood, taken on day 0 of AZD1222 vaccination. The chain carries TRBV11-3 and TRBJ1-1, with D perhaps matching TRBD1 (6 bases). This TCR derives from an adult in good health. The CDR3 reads CASSPLTGRMNTEAFF. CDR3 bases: TGTGCCAGCAGCCCTTTGACAGGTCGCATGAACACTGAAGCTTTCTTT.